The source of this T cell receptor beta chain is a study of T cell responses to AZD1222 COVID-19 vaccine. As for the study in general: It was second doses at about 4 or about 12 weeks that were pooled. Findings and limits, study-wide: Repertoire samples came only from after the peak T cell response. After two AZD1222 doses, spike-specific TCR breadth and depth rose versus day 0. Epitopes outside B.1.351 and B.1.1.7 mutated regions reportedly drew nearly half of spike TCRs.

The count of this clone is one. What it recognizes is unknown. The CDR3 contains 18 residues. CDR1 is SGHVS, CDR2 FQNEAQ, per germline. The V gene end was trimmed by 5 bases and the J gene end by 1 base; junction bases not matched to a gene: 13. Sequencing was performed with immunoSEQ multiplex PCR; in TCRdb, only in-frame clones are kept and a portion is missing. The sample consists of roughly 160,000 clones, 88% of them appearing once. The sample was peripheral blood, taken on day 0 of AZD1222 vaccination. V is TRBV7-8 and J is TRBJ1-5, with 8 bases lining up with TRBD1. The receptor's source is an adult in good health. The chain's CDR3 is CASSPTWGQGASNQPQHF. The DNA for the CDR3 is TGTGCCAGCAGCCCTACATGGGGGCAGGGGGCGAGCAATCAGCCCCAGCATTTT.